A single sample is the source of the 14 T cell receptor beta chains below, sequenced in a study of tumor-infiltrating lymphocytes in primary liver carcinoma (TCRdb year 2017). Blood RNA was extracted from unsorted whole blood with TRIzol reagent; germline DNA came from the DNeasy Blood & Tissue kit. Sequencing was carried out with an Illumina HiSeq 2500. A constant-region primer and ProtoScript II reverse transcriptase were used to reverse-transcribe TCRbeta-specific cDNA from around 530 ng total RNA. The TCRbeta libraries were prepared through three rounds of nested multiplex PCR following a slightly modified ARM-PCR procedure. The first two PCR rounds used multiplex TRBV1-TRBV30 forward primers with a Cbeta reverse primer, each for around 10 cycles. The public reads were quality trimmed at Q25 with fastp and then assembled into clones with MiXCR by TCRdb, keeping productive beta chains. CDR3 protein duplicates are merged, each entry listing the most common genes and DNA. Counted in this sample were over 250,000 distinct CDR3 sequences; approximately 58% of them appeared once. Approximately 15% of the sample is held by the ten biggest clonotypes.

The sample consisted of peripheral blood. The origin of the receptors is a woman aged 25 to 39 with primary liver carcinoma and hepatitis B virus infection.

This clonotype was picked up one time. The chain employs TRBV6-5 and TRBJ2-2, with 8 bases lining up with TRBD1. V lost 0 bases to trimming and J lost 3 bases; unmatched junction nucleotides: 6. The germline V gene has CDR1 MNHEY and CDR2 SVGAGI. This CDR3 comprises 17 residues. The CDR3 region is CASSYSGTGRDTGELFF. The CDR3 DNA is TGTGCCAGCAGTTACTCCGGGACAGGCCGGGACACCGGGGAGCTGTTTTTT.

Turning to this clonotype: At one end, the junction sequence differs from germline, possibly due to a read error. V gene TRBV5-6 combines with J gene TRBJ2-1, with TRBD2 matching 7 bases. Germline lookup yields CDR1 SGHDT and CDR2 YYEEEE. The CDR3 contains 14 residues. The CDR3 loop is CTSSFRLAPYEQFF. The CDR3 DNA is TGTACCAGCAGCTTTAGACTAGCCCCCTATGAGCAGTTCTTC.

Details on this clonotype: It may be a read error: a sequence one base away is much more abundant. CDR3 in amino acids: CASSRILAGEEAQYF. The CDR3 DNA reads TGTGCCAGCAGTCGAATACTAGCGGGAGAAGAGGCCCAGTACTTC. This chain connects TRBV12-3 or TRBV12-4 to TRBJ2-5; TRBD2 aligns across 11 bases. This CDR3 is 15 amino acids long.

This clonotype occurred many times. The chain uses TRBV6-5 and TRBJ2-2; D unclear. The CDR3 spans 13 residues. With 6 bases removed from V and 4 bases from J, the gap between germline ends came to 9 bases. CDR1 is MNHEY, CDR2 SVGAGI, per germline. CDR3 in DNA: TGTGCCAGCAGGGGTATAGGCACCGGGGAGCTGTTTTTT. Translation gives CASRGIGTGELFF.

Note on this clonotype: This is likely a read error, given that the CDR3 carries no conserved phenylalanine or tryptophan at its end. The chain links TRBV11-3 to TRBJ2-1; 10 positions agree with TRBD1. Germline lookup yields CDR1 SGHNT and CDR2 YENEEA. The CDR3 is made up of 14 amino acids. The CDR3 is CASNLDRGQGEQFY. In DNA, the CDR3 is TGTGCCAGCAACTTAGACAGGGGGCAGGGTGAGCAGTTCTAC.

Of note for this clonotype: This may arise from a read error, as a much more abundant clone is one base away. The chain carries TRBV6-2 or TRBV6-3 and TRBJ1-5; 7 bases align to TRBD1. The V gene's germline CDR1 is MNHEY and CDR2 SVGEGT. The CDR3 totals 14 residues. CDR3 DNA sequence: TGTTCCAGCACCTCACAGGGGTGGAATCAGCCCCAGCATTTT. This encodes CSSTSQGWNQPQHF.

This clonotype appeared once. A much larger clone differs by one base, so this may be a read error. The V gene is TRBV6-2 or TRBV6-3, the J gene TRBJ1-5; D not resolved. The germline V gene has CDR1 MNHEY and CDR2 SVGEGT. This CDR3 region has 13 residues. DNA of the CDR3: TGTGCCAGCACTTACCAACCGAATCAGCCCCAGCATTTT. Encoded protein: CASTYQPNQPQHF.

With respect to this clonotype: A much larger clone differs by one base, so this may be a read error. The CDR3 reads CGSGLSDQETQYF. CDR3 nucleotide sequence: TGTGGTAGTGGTTTGTCAGACCAAGAGACCCAGTACTTC. This chain uses TRBV12-5 with TRBJ2-5; unclear D gene. Germline CDR1 LGHNT, CDR2 FRNRAP. The CDR3 length is 13 residues.

The rearrangement uses TRBV7-8 and TRBJ2-5, with 9 bases identical to TRBD1. Germline CDR1 and CDR2: SGHVS and FQNEAQ. CDR3 length: 15 residues. V dropped 4 bases and J dropped 5; count of bases not matched to a gene: 8. CDR3 in amino acids: CASSSNRGRFETQYF. Here the CDR3 DNA reads TGTGCCAGCAGCTCTAACAGGGGGCGCTTTGAGACCCAGTACTTC.

As concerns this clonotype: It may be a read error: a sequence one base away is much more abundant. The chain combines TRBV5-5 with TRBJ1-3; D possibly corresponds to TRBD1 (5 bases). Germline V gene sequence: CDR1 SGHKS, CDR2 YYEKEE (reference sequence). Trimming took 0 bases from V and 3 from J, leaving 10 bases between them. The CDR3 spans 15 residues. In DNA form, the CDR3 reads TGTGCCAGCAGCTTGGCAGGGCATGGTGGAAACACCATATATTTT. It is translated as CASSLAGHGGNTIYF.

On this clonotype: An end of the junction differs from the germline gene, which may be a read error. V usage is TRBV12-3 or TRBV12-4 and J usage is TRBJ1-2, with D unresolved. The CDR3 runs to 13 residues. CDR3 region: CPSSLTGKRGYTF. CDR3 nucleotide sequence: TGTCCCAGTAGTTTGACGGGGAAGAGGGGCTACACCTTC.

A word on this clonotype: Being one base from a much bigger clone, this may be a read error. The J gene is TRBJ1-4, the V gene TRBV29-1; D is ambiguous. From germline, CDR1 is SQVTM and CDR2 ANQGSEA. Deletions cut 7 bases from V and 10 bases from J, with 16 bases between. The CDR3 sequence is 12 residues long. The chain's CDR3 is CSATFTETKLFF. In nucleotides, the CDR3 is TGCAGCGCCACGTTTACCGAAACAAAACTGTTTTTT.

This clonotype was picked up many times. This rearrangement joins TRBV29-1 to TRBJ2-3; D may be TRBD1 or TRBD2 (5 bases each). This CDR3 spans 13 amino acids. Per the germline V gene, CDR1 is SQVTM and CDR2 is ANQGSEA. Trimming pared 5 bases from V and 3 bases from J, leaving 12 bases between. The CDR3 bases are TGCAGCGTTCATGGGGGAGTGACAGATACGCAGTATTTT. Translated, it gives CSVHGGVTDTQYF.

Many counts were recorded for this clonotype. This rearrangement joins TRBV29-1 to TRBJ2-7; D is uncertain. Per germline, CDR1 SQVTM and CDR2 ANQGSEA. This CDR3 region has 12 residues. V dropped 6 bases and J dropped 0 bases, with 9 bases sitting between them. The CDR3 sequence: CSVSLSSYEQYF. The CDR3 DNA reads TGCAGCGTCTCCCTGAGCTCCTACGAGCAGTACTTC.